The 23 T cell receptor beta chains below were found in one sample sequenced in a study of regulatory T cells in long-lasting Graves disease. Combining iRepertoire HTBI primers with Arm-PCR of CDR3 regions, the authors built TCR beta libraries. MiXCR, run by TCRdb on the multiplex PCR reads, gives a single entry per CDR3 protein. This sample carries over 400,000 distinct CDR3 sequences, around 15% of them seen once, and the ten largest clones take under 20%. The time point denotes: newly diagnosed GD, antithyroid drugs for less than 3 months. The authors made the TCR library using RNA they extracted from PBMCs. The same sample was also used in a study of T cells in Graves' hyperthyroidism and ophthalmopathy.

This specimen consisted of peripheral blood mononuclear cells (PBMCs), obtained at new diagnosis, from a patient treated with antithyroid drugs. These receptors came from a woman in her fifties or sixties with Graves disease.

This clonotype appeared many times. The gene calls are TRBV18 and TRBJ2-1; 8 bases agree with TRBD1. Germline V CDR1 and CDR2: KGHSH, LQKENI. The junction had 2 bases not matched to a gene; V was cut back by 2 bases and J by 2 bases. The CDR3 has 15 amino acids. The CDR3 region has the DNA TGTGCCAGCTCACCAATGGGACAGGCCTACAATGAGCAGTTCTTC. This translates into CASSPMGQAYNEQFF.

This clonotype was seen ten or more times. The chain uses TRBV2 and TRBJ2-7, with TRBD1 as a possible D gene (6 bases). The CDR3 length is 15 residues. V lost 4 bases to trimming and J lost 7 bases, with 20 bases between them. Germline CDR1 SNHLY, CDR2 FYNNEI. Here the CDR3 reads CASSGDTANLGEQYF. For the CDR3, the DNA is TGTGCCAGCAGTGGGGACACGGCCAATTTGGGGGAGCAGTACTTC.

This clonotype was observed at least ten times. The V and J genes are TRBV7-9 and TRBJ2-1; TRBD2 aligns across 8 bases. The CDR3 covers 17 residues. J lost 0 bases, V lost 5 bases, and 9 bases had no gene match. Germline V gene sequence: CDR1 SEHNR, CDR2 FQNEAQ (reference sequence). The CDR3 region has the DNA TGTGCCAGCAGCCAACCGATAGCGGGAAGCTCCTACAATGAGCAGTTCTTC. Translated, it gives CASSQPIAGSSYNEQFF.

This clonotype was detected many times. This chain links TRBV28 with TRBJ2-1; TRBD2 matches at 9 bases. This CDR3 has 15 residues. Trimming took 11 bases from V and 9 from J; bases not matched to a gene: 17. The V gene's germline CDR1 is MDHEN and CDR2 SYDVKM. The CDR3 nucleotides are TGTGCCGTCACCGGGCGGTCGACTAGCGGACCTGAGCAGTTCTTC. Its translation is CAVTGRSTSGPEQFF.

The sample holds a few counts of this clonotype. The gene calls are TRBV28 and TRBJ2-6; no firm D call. V was clipped by 5 bases and J by 0 bases, with 8 bases between them. From germline, CDR1 is MDHEN and CDR2 SYDVKM. The length of the CDR3 is 15 residues. CDR3 nucleotide sequence: TGTGCCAGCAGTCCTAGGCCCTCTGGGGCCAACGTCCTGACTTTC. This codes for CASSPRPSGANVLTF. The full variable domain, its missing parts supplied by reference TRBV28 and TRBJ2-6, is DVKVTQSSRYLVKRTGEKVFLECVQDMDHENMFWYRQDPGLGLRLIYFSYDVKMKEKGDIPEGYSVSREKKERFSLILESASTNQTSMYLCASSPRPSGANVLTFGAGSRLTVL.

This clonotype was seen ten or more times. The chain uses TRBV5-4 and TRBJ2-7, with D perhaps matching TRBD1 (6 bases). The CDR3 is 13 residues long. In germline, CDR1 is SGHNT, CDR2 YYREEE (reference sequence). V was trimmed by 2 bases and J by 7 bases, leaving 13 bases between them. CDR3 nucleotide sequence: TGTGCCAGCAGCTTCTGGGGGCAGGAAGAGCAGTACTTC. The encoded protein is CASSFWGQEEQYF.

The chain is built from TRBV6-1 and TRBJ1-2, with D perhaps matching TRBD1 (5 bases). This CDR3 comprises 13 residues. Germline assignment: CDR1 MNHNS and CDR2 SASEGT. The germline V and J ends were trimmed by 3 bases and 4 bases, with 9 bases remaining between them. The CDR3 protein is CASSDGAPYGYTF. CDR3 nucleotides: TGTGCCAGCAGTGATGGGGCCCCCTATGGCTACACCTTC.

In its sample, this clonotype was seen many times. This CDR3 is CASSSPRAELAKNIQYF. For the CDR3, the DNA is TGTGCCAGCAGTTCCCCCAGGGCGGAACTAGCCAAAAACATTCAGTACTTC. V and J are TRBV28 and TRBJ2-4; possible D gene TRBD1, 5 bases. V lost 4 bases and J lost 0, with 16 bases in between. There are 17 residues in the CDR3. The germline CDR1 and CDR2 sequences are MDHEN and SYDVKM.

This clonotype was seen ten or more times. The chain combines TRBV27 with TRBJ1-1; 10 bases map to TRBD1. There are 15 residues in the CDR3. The V gene end was trimmed by 5 bases and the J gene end by 1 base; junction bases not matched to a gene: 4. From germline, CDR1 is MNHEY and CDR2 SMNVEV (reference sequence). The CDR3 nucleotides are TGTGCCAGCAGTAAGTGGACAGGGGGGAACACTGAAGCTTTCTTT. Encoded protein: CASSKWTGGNTEAFF.

This clonotype was recorded many times. One junction end disagrees with the germline gene, perhaps due to a read error. The chain couples TRBV5-1 to TRBJ2-1, with D perhaps TRBD2 (5 bases). The V gene's germline CDR1 is SGHRS and CDR2 YFSETQ. The CDR3 length is 12 residues. The CDR3 coding sequence is TGTGCCAGCAGCGAGGACTTTGATGAGCAGTTCTTC. It codes for CASSEDFDEQFF.

This clonotype was seen only a few times. The V call is TRBV5-1, the J call TRBJ1-2; D ambiguous. CDR3 length equals 13 residues. The germline gives CDR1 SGHRS, CDR2 YFSETQ. V lost 4 bases to trimming and J lost 3 bases, with 10 bases between them. CDR3 sequence: CASSPRSDYGYTF. The DNA for the CDR3 is TGCGCCAGCAGCCCTCGGTCCGACTATGGCTACACCTTC.

Turning to this clonotype: This may come from a read error, since a much larger clone is one base off. V is TRBV28 and J is TRBJ2-2; 7 positions match TRBD2. Losses at the gene ends were 7 bases for V and 13 bases for J; bases not matched to a gene: 15. This CDR3 comprises 14 residues. Per germline, CDR1 MDHEN and CDR2 SYDVKM. In DNA, the CDR3 is TGTGCCAGCAACCGGGCTAGCGGACCGCGGGGGCTGTTTTTT. Translation gives CASNRASGPRGLFF.

The V gene is TRBV11-2, the J gene TRBJ2-7; D is ambiguous. The CDR3 has 11 residues. Germline loops: CDR1 SGHAT, CDR2 FQNNGV. The ends were cut back, 4 bases at V and 9 bases at J, with 10 bases in the middle. CDR3 region: CASSSLVLQYF. The CDR3 DNA reads TGTGCCAGCAGCTCTCTGGTGCTGCAGTACTTC. Looking up the rest from reference TRBV11-2 and TRBJ2-7 gives the full variable domain: EAGVAQSPRYKIIEKRQSVAFWCNPISGHATLYWYQQILGQGPKLLIQFQNNGVVDDSQLPKDRFSAERLKGVDSTLKIQPAKLEDSAVYLCASSSLVLQYFGPGTRLTVT.

The chain links TRBV7-3 to TRBJ1-5; D is unclear. V was shortened by 5 bases and J by 6 bases, with 14 bases between the two germline ends. The CDR3 length is 14 residues. Germline loops: CDR1 SGHTA, CDR2 FQGTGA. Here the CDR3 reads CASSQDGVSQPQHF. The CDR3 bases are TGTGCCAGCAGCCAAGACGGAGTGAGTCAGCCCCAGCATTTT.

In DNA form, the CDR3 reads TGTGCCAGCGTCTTGACTGAAGCTTTCTTT. Translated, it gives CASVLTEAFF. The genes are TRBV6-1 and TRBJ1-1, with D hard to call. The germline V gene encodes CDR1 MNHNS and CDR2 SASEGT. The CDR3 runs to 10 residues. Trimming removed 8 bases at V and 5 bases at J, with 6 bases between.

This clonotype was found many times. This chain joins TRBV2 and TRBJ2-1; D is ambiguous. The V gene's germline CDR1 is SNHLY and CDR2 FYNNEI. The V end was cut by 4 bases, the J end by 0 bases, with 13 bases between. The CDR3 has 16 amino acids. The CDR3 DNA follows: TGTGCCAGCAGTGCGATCCCCCGAAGCTCCTACAATGAGCAGTTCTTC. This gives the protein CASSAIPRSSYNEQFF.

This clonotype was seen ten or more times. CDR3 sequence: CASSEAVLPGNQPQHF. In DNA, the CDR3 is TGTGCCAGCAGTGAAGCCGTCTTACCGGGGAATCAGCCCCAGCATTTT. J is TRBJ1-5 and V is TRBV2; the D is unclear. The CDR3 runs 16 residues. Germline CDR1 is SNHLY and CDR2 is FYNNEI. Trimming removed 0 bases from V and 4 bases from J, with 13 bases in between.

This clonotype was counted only a few times. The chain recombines TRBV6-5 with TRBJ2-3; TRBD1 is a possible D gene (6 bases). This CDR3 spans 15 amino acids. The V end was cut by 2 bases, the J end by 1 base, with 10 bases between. Germline CDR1 is MNHEY and CDR2 is SVGAGI. The CDR3 spells CASSYPGVGTDTQYF. CDR3 nucleotides: TGTGCCAGCAGTTACCCAGGGGTGGGCACAGATACGCAGTATTTT.

This clonotype has more than one count but fewer than ten. The rearrangement uses TRBV30 and TRBJ1-4, with a tentative D call TRBD1 (6 bases). This CDR3 region has 12 residues. V lost 6 bases to trimming and J lost 8 bases, with 13 bases between them. Germline-derived CDR1 and CDR2 are GTSNPN and SVGIG (reference sequence). CDR3 in DNA: TGTGCCTGTGGGACATTCGACGAAAAACTGTTTTTT. Encoded protein: CACGTFDEKLFF.

This clonotype was detected many times. The chain joins TRBV10-3 to TRBJ2-7; 10 bases map to TRBD1. The V gene end was trimmed by 10 bases and the J gene end by 3 bases; junction bases not matched to a gene: 6. This CDR3 contains 13 residues. Germline lookup yields CDR1 ENHRY and CDR2 SYGVKD. The CDR3 region is CASGTGELYEQYF. The CDR3 region has the DNA TGTGCCAGCGGGACAGGGGAACTCTACGAGCAGTACTTC.

The sample holds a few counts of this clonotype. The chain joins TRBV28 to TRBJ2-1; TRBD2 agrees at 10 bases. Trimming took 6 bases from V and 2 from J; bases not matched to a gene: 4. The V gene's germline CDR1 is MDHEN and CDR2 SYDVKM. CDR3 length: 15 residues. CDR3 in DNA: TGTGCCAGCAGGGATCTAGCGGGAGCCTACAATGAGCAGTTCTTC. Translation gives CASRDLAGAYNEQFF.

Ten or more counts support this clonotype. The J gene is TRBJ2-7, the V gene TRBV6-1; D call uncertain. This CDR3 spans 10 amino acids. V was clipped by 4 bases and J by 6 bases, with 4 bases between them. Germline assignment: CDR1 MNHNS and CDR2 SASEGT. CDR3 coding DNA: TGTGCCAGCAGTGGTCCCGAGCAGTACTTC. Translating it yields CASSGPEQYF.

This chain links TRBV12-3 or TRBV12-4 with TRBJ2-7, with D perhaps given as TRBD1 or TRBD2 (5 bases each). The V end lost 4 bases, the J end lost 5 bases, and 12 bases lay between the germline ends. This CDR3 is 13 amino acids long. CDR3 DNA sequence: TGTGCCAGCAGTTCGGGACCGCTACACGAGCAGTACTTC. As protein: CASSSGPLHEQYF.